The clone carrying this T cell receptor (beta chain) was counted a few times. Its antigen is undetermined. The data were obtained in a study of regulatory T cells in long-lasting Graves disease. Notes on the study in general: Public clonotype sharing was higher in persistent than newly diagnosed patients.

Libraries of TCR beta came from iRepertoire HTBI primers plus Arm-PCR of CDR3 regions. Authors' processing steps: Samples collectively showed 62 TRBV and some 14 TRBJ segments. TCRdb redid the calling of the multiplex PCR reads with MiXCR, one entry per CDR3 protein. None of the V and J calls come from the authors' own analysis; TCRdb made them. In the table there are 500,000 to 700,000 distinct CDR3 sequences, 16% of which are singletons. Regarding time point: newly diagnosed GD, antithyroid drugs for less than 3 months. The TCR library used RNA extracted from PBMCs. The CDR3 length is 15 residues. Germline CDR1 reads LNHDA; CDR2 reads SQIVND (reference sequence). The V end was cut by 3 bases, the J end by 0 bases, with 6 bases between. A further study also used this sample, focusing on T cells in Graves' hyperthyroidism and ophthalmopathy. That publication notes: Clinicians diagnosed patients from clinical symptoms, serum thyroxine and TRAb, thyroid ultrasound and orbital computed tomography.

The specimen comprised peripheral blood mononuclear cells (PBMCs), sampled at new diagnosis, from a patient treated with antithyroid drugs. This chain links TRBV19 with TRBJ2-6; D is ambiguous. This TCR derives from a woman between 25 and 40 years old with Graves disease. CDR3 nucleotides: TGTGCCAGTAGTATCCAGATCTCTGGGGCCAACGTCCTGACTTTC. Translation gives CASSIQISGANVLTF.